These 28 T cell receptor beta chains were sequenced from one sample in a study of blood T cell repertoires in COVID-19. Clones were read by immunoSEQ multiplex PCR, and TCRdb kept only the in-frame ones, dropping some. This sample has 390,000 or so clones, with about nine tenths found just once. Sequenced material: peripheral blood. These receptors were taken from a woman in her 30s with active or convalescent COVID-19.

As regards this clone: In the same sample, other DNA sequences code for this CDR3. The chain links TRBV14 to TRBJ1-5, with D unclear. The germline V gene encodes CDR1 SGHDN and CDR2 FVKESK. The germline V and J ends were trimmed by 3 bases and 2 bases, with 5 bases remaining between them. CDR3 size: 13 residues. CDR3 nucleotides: TGTGCCAGCAGCCAGGGAGGCAATCAGCCCCAGCATTTT. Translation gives CASSQGGNQPQHF.

CDR3 nucleotide sequence: TGTGCCAGCAGTGAATACCCGGGACAGGGCTATGGCTACACCTTC. Translated, it gives CASSEYPGQGYGYTF. The V call is TRBV25-1, the J call TRBJ1-2, with 9 positions matching TRBD1. Germline CDR1 MGHDK, CDR2 SYGVNS. The V and J ends lost 0 bases and 4 bases, in that order; junction bases with no gene match: 3. CDR3 length: 15 amino acids.

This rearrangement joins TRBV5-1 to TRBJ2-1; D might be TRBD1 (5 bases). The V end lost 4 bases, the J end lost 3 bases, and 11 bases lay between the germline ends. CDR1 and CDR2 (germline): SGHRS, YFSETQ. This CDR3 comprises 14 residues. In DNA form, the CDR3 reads TGCGCCAGCAGCCAATTAGACAGCTACAATGAGCAGTTCTTC. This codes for CASSQLDSYNEQFF.

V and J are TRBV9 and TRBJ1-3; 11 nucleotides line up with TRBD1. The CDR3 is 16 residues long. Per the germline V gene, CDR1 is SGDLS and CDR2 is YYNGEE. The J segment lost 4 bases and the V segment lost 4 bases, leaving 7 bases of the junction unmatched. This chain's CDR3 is CASSPGQGAKGNTIYF. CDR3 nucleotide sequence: TGTGCCAGCAGCCCAGGACAGGGGGCGAAGGGAAACACCATATATTTT.

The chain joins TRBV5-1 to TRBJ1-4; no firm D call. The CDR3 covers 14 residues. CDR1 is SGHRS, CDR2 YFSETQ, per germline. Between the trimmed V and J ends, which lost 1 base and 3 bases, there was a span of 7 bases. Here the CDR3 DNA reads TGCGCCAGCAGCTTGTTGTCAGCTAATGAAAAACTGTTTTTT. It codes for CASSLLSANEKLFF.

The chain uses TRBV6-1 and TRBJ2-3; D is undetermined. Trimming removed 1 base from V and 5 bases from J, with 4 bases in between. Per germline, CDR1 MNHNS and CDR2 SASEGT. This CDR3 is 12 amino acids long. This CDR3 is CASSEVVDTQYF. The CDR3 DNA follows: TGTGCCAGCAGTGAAGTAGTAGATACGCAGTATTTT.

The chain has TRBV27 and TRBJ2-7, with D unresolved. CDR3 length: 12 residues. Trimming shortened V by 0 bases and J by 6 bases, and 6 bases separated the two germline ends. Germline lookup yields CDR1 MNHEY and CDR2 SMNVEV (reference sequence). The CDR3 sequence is CASSLSGSEQYF. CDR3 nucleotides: TGTGCCAGCAGTTTATCTGGTAGCGAGCAGTACTTC.

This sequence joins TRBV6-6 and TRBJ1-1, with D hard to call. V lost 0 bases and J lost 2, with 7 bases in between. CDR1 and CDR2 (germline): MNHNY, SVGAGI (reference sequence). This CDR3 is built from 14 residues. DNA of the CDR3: TGTGCCAGCAGTTACTCGGTGGCTAACACTGAAGCTTTCTTT. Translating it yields CASSYSVANTEAFF.

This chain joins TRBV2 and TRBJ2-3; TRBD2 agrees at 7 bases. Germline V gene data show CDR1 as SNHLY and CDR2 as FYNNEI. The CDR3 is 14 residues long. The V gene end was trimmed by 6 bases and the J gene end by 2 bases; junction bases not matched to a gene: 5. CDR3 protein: CASRSGTPTDTQYF. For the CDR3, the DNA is TGTGCCAGCAGAAGCGGGACTCCCACAGATACGCAGTATTTT.

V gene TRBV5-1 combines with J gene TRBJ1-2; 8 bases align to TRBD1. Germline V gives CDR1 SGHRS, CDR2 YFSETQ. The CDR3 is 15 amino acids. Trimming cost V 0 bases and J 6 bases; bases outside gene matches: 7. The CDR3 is CASSLDGRGQDGYTF. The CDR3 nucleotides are TGCGCCAGCAGCTTGGATGGCAGGGGGCAGGATGGCTACACCTTC. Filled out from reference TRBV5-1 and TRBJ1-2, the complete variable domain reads KAGVTQTPRYLIKTRGQQVTLSCSPISGHRSVSWYQQTPGQGLQFLFEYFSETQRNKGNFPGRFSGRQFSNSRSEMNVSTLELGDSALYLCASSLDGRGQDGYTFGSGTRLTVV.

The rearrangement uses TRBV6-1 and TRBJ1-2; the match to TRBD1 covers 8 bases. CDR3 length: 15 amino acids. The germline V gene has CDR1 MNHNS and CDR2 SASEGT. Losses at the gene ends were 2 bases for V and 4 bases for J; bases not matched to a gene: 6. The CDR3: CASSEIGGQGYGYTF. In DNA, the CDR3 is TGTGCCAGCAGTGAAATTGGCGGACAGGGCTATGGCTACACCTTC.

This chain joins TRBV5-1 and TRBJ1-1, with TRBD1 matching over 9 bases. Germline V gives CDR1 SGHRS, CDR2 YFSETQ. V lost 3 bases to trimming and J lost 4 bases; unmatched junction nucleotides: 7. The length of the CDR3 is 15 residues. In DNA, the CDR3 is TGCGCCAGCAGCTGGGGGGACAGGGAAGGCACTGAAGCTTTCTTT. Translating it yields CASSWGDREGTEAFF.

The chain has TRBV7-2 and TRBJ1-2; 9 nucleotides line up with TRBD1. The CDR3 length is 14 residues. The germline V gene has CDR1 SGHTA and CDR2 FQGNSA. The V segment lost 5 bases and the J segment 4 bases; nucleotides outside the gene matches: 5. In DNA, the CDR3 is TGTGCCAGCAGCCCGCGGGGACAGGGCTATGGCTACACCTTC. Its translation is CASSPRGQGYGYTF.

Written as DNA, the CDR3 is TGTGCCAGCAGCTTGACTAGCGCTACAGATACGCAGTATTTT. Encoded protein: CASSLTSATDTQYF. The gene calls are TRBV7-2 and TRBJ2-3; 8 nucleotides agree with TRBD2. Germline assignment: CDR1 SGHTA and CDR2 FQGNSA. The CDR3 is made up of 14 amino acids. The junction had 2 bases not matched to a gene; V was cut back by 3 bases and J by 3 bases.

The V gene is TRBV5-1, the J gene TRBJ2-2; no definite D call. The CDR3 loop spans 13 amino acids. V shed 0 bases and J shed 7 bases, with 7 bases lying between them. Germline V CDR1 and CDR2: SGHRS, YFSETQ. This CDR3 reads CASSLVVNGELFF. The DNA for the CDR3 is TGCGCCAGCAGCTTGGTAGTGAACGGGGAGCTGTTTTTT.

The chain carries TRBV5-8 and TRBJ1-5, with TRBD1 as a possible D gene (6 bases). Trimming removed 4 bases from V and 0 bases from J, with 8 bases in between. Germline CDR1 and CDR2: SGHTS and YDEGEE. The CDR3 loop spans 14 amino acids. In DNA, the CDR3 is TGTGCCAGCAGCACAGGGCGTAGCAATCAGCCCCAGCATTTT. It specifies CASSTGRSNQPQHF.

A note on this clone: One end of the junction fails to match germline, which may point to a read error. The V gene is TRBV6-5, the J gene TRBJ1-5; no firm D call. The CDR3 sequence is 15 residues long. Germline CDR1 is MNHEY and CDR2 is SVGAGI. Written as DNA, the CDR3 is TGTGCCAGCAGTGACTCTGGAGGCAGCAATCAGCCCCAGCATTTT. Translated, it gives CASSDSGGSNQPQHF.

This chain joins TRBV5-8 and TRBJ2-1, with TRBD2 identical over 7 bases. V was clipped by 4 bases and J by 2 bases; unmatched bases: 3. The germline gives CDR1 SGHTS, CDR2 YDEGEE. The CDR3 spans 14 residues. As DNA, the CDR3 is TGTGCCAGCAGCAGCGGGACCCCCTACAATGAGCAGTTCTTC. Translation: CASSSGTPYNEQFF.

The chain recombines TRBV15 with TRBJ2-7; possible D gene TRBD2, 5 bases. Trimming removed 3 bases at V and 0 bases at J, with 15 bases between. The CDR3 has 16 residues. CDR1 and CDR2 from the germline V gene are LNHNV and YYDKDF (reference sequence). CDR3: CATSSSSRLSSYEQYF. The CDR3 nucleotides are TGTGCCACCAGCAGCTCCTCTCGACTATCCTCCTACGAGCAGTACTTC.

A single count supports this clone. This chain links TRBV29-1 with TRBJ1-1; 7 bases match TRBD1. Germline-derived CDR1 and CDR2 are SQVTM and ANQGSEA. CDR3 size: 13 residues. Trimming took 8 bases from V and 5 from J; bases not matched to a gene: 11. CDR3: CSLGGQGGTEAFF. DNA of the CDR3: TGCAGCCTCGGTGGGCAGGGGGGAACTGAAGCTTTCTTT.

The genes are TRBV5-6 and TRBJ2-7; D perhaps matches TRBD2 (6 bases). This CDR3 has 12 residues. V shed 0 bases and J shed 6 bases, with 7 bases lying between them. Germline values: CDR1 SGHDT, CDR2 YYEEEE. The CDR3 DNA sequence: TGTGCCAGCAGCTTGGCCGGGAGCGAGCAGTACTTC. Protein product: CASSLAGSEQYF.

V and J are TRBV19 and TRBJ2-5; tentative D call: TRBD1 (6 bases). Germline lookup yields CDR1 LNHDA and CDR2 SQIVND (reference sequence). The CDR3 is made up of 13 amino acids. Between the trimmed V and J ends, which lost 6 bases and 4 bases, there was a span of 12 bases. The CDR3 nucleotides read TGTGCCAGTAGCTTACCAGGGGTAGAGACCCAGTACTTC. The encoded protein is CASSLPGVETQYF.

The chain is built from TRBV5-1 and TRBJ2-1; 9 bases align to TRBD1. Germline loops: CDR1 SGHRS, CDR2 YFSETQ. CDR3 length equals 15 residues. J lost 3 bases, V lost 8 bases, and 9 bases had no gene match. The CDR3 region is CASTIRDRDYNEQFF. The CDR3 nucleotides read TGCGCCAGTACGATCAGGGACAGGGACTACAATGAGCAGTTCTTC.

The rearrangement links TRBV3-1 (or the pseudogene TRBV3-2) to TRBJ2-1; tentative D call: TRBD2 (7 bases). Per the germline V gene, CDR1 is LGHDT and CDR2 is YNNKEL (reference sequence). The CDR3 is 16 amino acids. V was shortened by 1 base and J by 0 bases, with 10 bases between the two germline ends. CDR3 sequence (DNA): TGTGCCAGCAGCCAAGGCGGGGGACACTCCTACAATGAGCAGTTCTTC. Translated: CASSQGGGHSYNEQFF.

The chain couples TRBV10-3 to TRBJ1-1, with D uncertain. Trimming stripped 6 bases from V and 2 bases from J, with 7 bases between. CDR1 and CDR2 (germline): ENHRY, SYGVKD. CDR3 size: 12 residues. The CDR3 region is CAISPTNTEAFF. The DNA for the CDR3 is TGTGCCATCAGCCCCACTAACACTGAAGCTTTCTTT.

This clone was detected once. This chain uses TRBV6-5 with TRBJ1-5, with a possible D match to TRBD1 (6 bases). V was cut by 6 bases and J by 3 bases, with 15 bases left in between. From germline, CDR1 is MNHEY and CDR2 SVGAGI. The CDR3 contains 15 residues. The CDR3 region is CASRPGQNSNQPQHF. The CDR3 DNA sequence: TGTGCCAGCAGACCCGGACAGAACTCCAATCAGCCCCAGCATTTT.

The DNA for the CDR3 is TGTGCCAGCAGTTTGGTCAGGGACAACAATGAGCAGTTCTTC. Its protein product is CASSLVRDNNEQFF. The V call is TRBV27, the J call TRBJ2-1; D may be TRBD1 (6 bases). The germline V gene has CDR1 MNHEY and CDR2 SMNVEV (reference sequence). There are 14 residues in the CDR3. V dropped 3 bases and J dropped 5 bases, with 11 bases sitting between them.

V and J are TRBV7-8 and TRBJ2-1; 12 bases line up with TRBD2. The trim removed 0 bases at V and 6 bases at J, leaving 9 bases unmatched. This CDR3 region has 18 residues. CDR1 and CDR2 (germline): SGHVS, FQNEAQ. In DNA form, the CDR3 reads TGTGCCAGCAGCTTAGCGTTTCGACTAGCGGGGGCACGCAATGAGCAGTTCTTC. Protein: CASSLAFRLAGARNEQFF.